Shown below are 30 T cell receptor beta chains from a single sample sequenced in a study of post-analysis software for immune sequencing data. For these receptors, no antigen is known. cDNA libraries for TCR beta contained unique molecular identifiers. MiXCR was run by TCRdb on the PCR reads, yielding one entry per CDR3 protein. In the table there are a few hundred thousand distinct CDR3 sequences, about 40% of which are singletons. Study findings and constraints: Patients had higher frequencies than controls of about five TRBV segments, including TRBV5-6, TRBV5-1 and TRBV20-1.

Specimen: blood. These receptors all stem from a girl aged 10-17 years with multiple sclerosis.

There are many counts of this clonotype. CDR3 protein: CASSQDLGGPYGYTF. The CDR3 DNA sequence: TGCGCCAGCAGCCAAGATTTGGGGGGGCCCTATGGCTACACCTTC. V is TRBV4-1 and J is TRBJ1-2; maybe TRBD1 (6 bases). CDR3 size: 15 residues. Germline CDR1 and CDR2: MGHRA and YSYEKL. V shed 0 bases and J shed 4 bases, with 12 bases lying between them.

The rearrangement joins TRBV29-1 to TRBJ2-7, with TRBD1 matching 8 bases. Trimming cost V 4 bases and J 5 bases; bases outside gene matches: 7. The CDR3 has 13 amino acids. Germline loops: CDR1 SQVTM, CDR2 ANQGSEA. The CDR3 loop reads CSVGRGQGNEQYF. The CDR3 bases are TGCAGCGTTGGTCGAGGACAGGGAAACGAGCAGTACTTC.

The sample holds many counts of this clonotype. The chain has TRBV6-6 and TRBJ2-3; 14 nucleotides line up with TRBD2. The germline gives CDR1 MNHNY, CDR2 SVGAGI (reference sequence). V lost 2 bases to trimming and J lost 2 bases; unmatched junction nucleotides: 6. This CDR3 comprises 18 residues. This chain's CDR3 is CASSYRGLAGAPTDTQYF. DNA of the CDR3: TGTGCCAGCAGTTACCGGGGACTAGCGGGGGCACCCACAGATACGCAGTATTTT.

The chain joins TRBV12-3 or TRBV12-4 to TRBJ1-1; D possibly corresponds to TRBD1 (5 bases). Trimming removed 6 bases at V and 11 bases at J, with 19 bases between. The CDR3 spans 13 residues. The CDR3 here is CASSPLRGVGAFF. The CDR3 bases are TGTGCCAGCAGCCCCTTGCGGGGGGTCGGCGCTTTCTTT.

As concerns this clonotype: Germline and junction disagree at one end, which may indicate a read error. The chain carries TRBV3-1 and TRBJ1-1; possibly TRBD1 for D (5 bases). The CDR3 totals 13 residues. Germline loops: CDR1 LGHDT, CDR2 YNNKEL (reference sequence). The CDR3 region has the DNA TGCGCCAGCAGCCCAGAGACGGGGGGTCGAGCTTTCTTT. Translating it yields CASSPETGGRAFF.

This clonotype has at least ten counts. The chain couples TRBV7-9 to TRBJ2-1; unclear D gene. This CDR3 spans 11 amino acids. The germline V gene has CDR1 SEHNR and CDR2 FQNEAQ (reference sequence). Trimming took off 6 bases at V and 12 bases at J, with 12 bases between the two ends. CDR3 in DNA: TGTGCCAGCAGGGGGATCGGTGGGCAGTTCTTC. Its translation is CASRGIGGQFF. Complete variable domain (other parts from reference TRBV7-9 and TRBJ2-1): DTGVSQNPRHKITKRGQNVTFRCDPISEHNRLYWYRQTLGQGPEFLTYFQNEAQLEKSRLLSDRFSAERPKGSFSTLEIQRTEQGDSAMYLCASRGIGGQFFGPGTRLTVL.

This clonotype was counted between two and nine times. A much larger clone differs by one base, so this may be a read error. This rearrangement joins TRBV24-1 to TRBJ2-5; 15 bases map to TRBD2. With 7 bases clipped from V and 4 bases from J, the junction kept 3 bases outside the gene matches. Germline V CDR1 and CDR2: KGHDR, SFDVKD. The CDR3 covers 15 residues. The CDR3 loop is CATSLGLAGGETQYF. The CDR3 nucleotides read TGTGCCACCAGCCTGGGACTAGCGGGAGGAGAGACCCAGTACTTC.

J is TRBJ1-2 and V is TRBV12-3 or TRBV12-4; 12 bases line up with TRBD1. This CDR3 is built from 14 residues. The V and J ends lost 1 base and 7 bases, in that order; junction bases with no gene match: 1. CDR3 sequence reads: CASSLGDRGLGYTF. In DNA form, the CDR3 reads TGTGCCAGCAGTTTAGGGGACAGGGGGCTTGGCTACACCTTC.

This clonotype was recorded at least ten times. The chain links TRBV5-1 to TRBJ2-3; 7 bases are shared with TRBD1. CDR3 size: 14 residues. V dropped 5 bases and J dropped 4; count of bases not matched to a gene: 7. Germline-derived CDR1 and CDR2 are SGHRS and YFSETQ. The CDR3 loop is CASSSNTGADTQYF. CDR3 DNA: TGCGCCAGCAGTTCGAACACAGGGGCAGATACGCAGTATTTT.

V gene TRBV20-1 combines with J gene TRBJ1-1; tentative D call: TRBD1 (5 bases). The CDR3 loop spans 15 amino acids. Trimming cost V 0 bases and J 3 bases, with 14 bases left between them. Germline V CDR1 and CDR2: DFQATT, SNEGSKA (reference sequence). The DNA of the CDR3 is TGCAGTGCTAGAGATCAGTTTCGGGGGGACACTGAAGCTTTCTTT. This encodes CSARDQFRGDTEAFF.

The genes are TRBV15 and TRBJ1-2; D is unresolved. This CDR3 is built from 12 residues. The germline CDR1 and CDR2 sequences are LNHNV and YYDKDF (reference sequence). Between the trimmed V and J ends, which lost 0 bases and 7 bases, there was a span of 6 bases. The CDR3 DNA follows: TGTGCCACCAGCAGAGATCAACTTGGCTACACCTTC. This codes for CATSRDQLGYTF.

The chain links TRBV20-1 to TRBJ2-3, with 7 bases fitting TRBD2. The V gene's germline CDR1 is DFQATT and CDR2 SNEGSKA (reference sequence). V shed 3 bases, J shed 4 bases, and the junction held 7 bases outside the gene matches. CDR3 length: 14 amino acids. The chain's CDR3 is CSASRLAGADTQYF. Written as DNA, the CDR3 is TGCAGTGCTAGTCGTCTCGCGGGAGCAGATACGCAGTATTTT.

There are many counts of this clonotype. CDR3 residues: CASSSTPGLAGVGYNEQFF. CDR3 bases: TGTGCCAGCAGCTCGACTCCGGGACTAGCGGGAGTGGGTTACAATGAGCAGTTCTTC. This sequence joins TRBV13 and TRBJ2-1; TRBD2 agrees at 14 bases. Trimming took 4 bases from V and 4 from J; bases not matched to a gene: 12. CDR3 length: 19 amino acids. Looked up from germline, CDR1 is PRHDT and CDR2 is FYEKMQ (reference sequence).

The rearrangement joins TRBV6-5 to TRBJ1-2; D not resolved. V dropped 2 bases and J dropped 0 bases, with 13 bases sitting between them. The V gene's germline CDR1 is MNHEY and CDR2 SVGAGI. CDR3 length equals 16 residues. The CDR3 is CASSYSAGETNYGYTF. CDR3 DNA: TGTGCCAGCAGTTACAGTGCAGGAGAAACTAACTATGGCTACACCTTC.

The chain combines TRBV12-3 or TRBV12-4 with TRBJ1-5; 11 bases match TRBD1. V was clipped by 3 bases and J by 6 bases; unmatched bases: 4. This CDR3 spans 15 amino acids. The CDR3 nucleotides are TGTGCCAGCAGTTTTAGGACAGGGGGCATTCAGCCCCAGCATTTT. Amino acid sequence: CASSFRTGGIQPQHF.

The chain employs TRBV28 and TRBJ1-2, with a weak D call TRBD1 (6 bases). V lost 3 bases and J 4 bases, leaving 15 bases between the germline ends. The CDR3 runs to 15 residues. Germline V gene sequence: CDR1 MDHEN, CDR2 SYDVKM. CDR3: CASSFGGTIPYGYTF. DNA for the CDR3: TGTGCCAGCAGTTTCGGGGGCACGATCCCCTATGGCTACACCTTC.

This clonotype appeared many times. V is TRBV20-1 and J is TRBJ1-1; D may be TRBD1 (5 bases). The CDR3 contains 12 residues. V lost 6 bases, J lost 3 bases, and 11 bases lay in between. The germline V gene has CDR1 DFQATT and CDR2 SNEGSKA (reference sequence). This chain's CDR3 is CSARPRDTEAFF. For the CDR3, the DNA is TGCAGTGCCAGACCCAGGGACACTGAAGCTTTCTTT.

In its sample, this clonotype was seen many times. DNA for the CDR3: TGCGCCAGCAGAGCGGGGGGGCAAGAGACCCAGTACTTC. It encodes CASRAGGQETQYF. V usage is TRBV5-1 and J usage is TRBJ2-5; 10 bases fit TRBD2. CDR1 and CDR2 (germline): SGHRS, YFSETQ. V trimming: 5 bases; J trimming: 2 bases; junction bases outside the gene matches: 0. The CDR3 is 13 residues long.

About this clonotype: A much larger clone sits a single nucleotide away, making a read error possible. This chain connects TRBV15 to TRBJ2-5; TRBD2 agrees at 12 bases. This CDR3 is 16 amino acids long. Germline V gene lookup returns CDR1 LNHNV and CDR2 YYDKDF (reference sequence). This CDR3 is CATSSPLAGGQGTQYF. The CDR3 DNA reads TGTGCCACCAGCAGCCCACTAGCGGGAGGCCAAGGGACCCAGTACTTC.

This clonotype was found many times. The chain is built from TRBV2 and TRBJ2-5, with D maybe TRBD2 (5 bases). V shed 4 bases and J shed 1 base, with 10 bases lying between them. Germline V gives CDR1 SNHLY, CDR2 FYNNEI. CDR3 size: 14 residues. The CDR3 nucleotides read TGTGCCAGCAGTGCTAGGGAGCTCCAAGAGACCCAGTACTTC. Encoded protein: CASSARELQETQYF.

This clonotype appeared many times. The rearrangement links TRBV27 to TRBJ1-2, with D possibly matching TRBD1 (6 bases). V shed 6 bases and J shed 3 bases, with 17 bases lying between them. This CDR3 comprises 15 residues. The germline CDR1 and CDR2 sequences are MNHEY and SMNVEV (reference sequence). As DNA, the CDR3 is TGTGCCAGCAGCCTGAGCGTAGGGGGGGACTATGGCTACACCTTC. The encoded protein is CASSLSVGGDYGYTF.

The rearrangement uses TRBV2 and TRBJ1-1; possible D gene TRBD1, 5 bases. V dropped 4 bases and J dropped 8 bases, with 11 bases sitting between them. The CDR3 runs 12 residues. Per germline, CDR1 SNHLY and CDR2 FYNNEI. CDR3: CASSADSGEAFF. The DNA of the CDR3 is TGTGCCAGCAGTGCTGACAGCGGAGAAGCTTTCTTT. The full variable domain, with the rest looked up from reference TRBV2 and TRBJ1-1, is EPEVTQTPSHQVTQMGQEVILRCVPISNHLYFYWYRQILGQKVEFLVSFYNNEISEKSEIFDDQFSVERPDGSNFTLKIRSTKLEDSAMYFCASSADSGEAFFGQGTRLTVV.

The chain links TRBV9 to TRBJ2-7; a possible D gene is TRBD2 (6 bases). The J call is uncertain, as TRBJ2-5 better fits the DNA end. Germline loops: CDR1 SGDLS, CDR2 YYNGEE. The CDR3 consists of 13 residues. The CDR3 coding sequence is TGTGCCAGCCCCTGTGGGGAGGTGGAGACCCAGTACTTC. The encoded protein is CASPCGEVETQYF.

The chain joins TRBV5-4 to TRBJ1-2; D possibly corresponds to TRBD1 (5 bases). This CDR3 has 15 amino acids. Germline V CDR1 and CDR2: SGHNT, YYREEE (reference sequence). Trimming removed 2 bases at V and 6 bases at J, with 17 bases between. The CDR3 reads CASSFQPGGEDGYTF. The DNA of the CDR3 is TGTGCCAGCAGCTTCCAACCGGGGGGTGAAGATGGCTACACCTTC.

This clonotype was seen at least ten times. The chain uses TRBV7-9 and TRBJ1-1, with D possibly TRBD1 on 6 matching bases. CDR1 is SEHNR, CDR2 FQNEAQ, per germline (reference sequence). V gave up 3 bases and J gave up 1 base, with 15 bases separating them. The CDR3 is made up of 16 amino acids. CDR3 bases: TGTGCCAGCAGCTTCCTGGGGGGGCTGAGGAACACTGAAGCTTTCTTT. This encodes CASSFLGGLRNTEAFF.

This clonotype has only a few counts. CDR3 DNA: TGCGCCAGCAGCGTGCCGGACAGGGGAGCTTTCTTT. Protein: CASSVPDRGAFF. This chain links TRBV5-1 with TRBJ1-1; 9 nucleotides line up with TRBD1. The germline gives CDR1 SGHRS, CDR2 YFSETQ. V lost 4 bases to trimming and J lost 10 bases; unmatched junction nucleotides: 5. The CDR3 totals 12 residues.

Here the CDR3 DNA reads TGTGCCAGCAGCCGGCCTTTGATAGGGGGGGACACAGATACGCAGTATTTT. Its protein product is CASSRPLIGGDTDTQYF. The chain is built from TRBV3-1 and TRBJ2-3, with TRBD2 as a possible D gene (7 bases). Looked up from germline, CDR1 is LGHDT and CDR2 is YNNKEL (reference sequence). The CDR3 has 17 amino acids. V shed 4 bases and J shed 2 bases, with 19 bases lying between them.

The chain has TRBV5-1 and TRBJ2-7; 7 bases are shared with TRBD1. This CDR3 contains 15 residues. After removal of 1 base from V and 3 bases from J, the junction contained 7 bases not matched to a gene. Germline assignment: CDR1 SGHRS and CDR2 YFSETQ. This CDR3 is CASSLTPQGVYEQYF. The CDR3 coding sequence is TGCGCCAGCAGCTTGACCCCCCAGGGGGTCTACGAGCAGTACTTC. Supplemented by reference TRBV5-1 and TRBJ2-7, the full variable domain reads KAGVTQTPRYLIKTRGQQVTLSCSPISGHRSVSWYQQTPGQGLQFLFEYFSETQRNKGNFPGRFSGRQFSNSRSEMNVSTLELGDSALYLCASSLTPQGVYEQYFGPGTRLTVT.

This clonotype came up a few times. A read error is possible here, since a much larger clone lies one base away. The gene calls are TRBV7-2 and TRBJ2-5, with TRBD2 identical over 7 bases. The CDR3 has 15 residues. Trimming removed 5 bases from V and 11 bases from J; junction bases left unmatched: 17. Germline V gives CDR1 SGHTA, CDR2 FQGNSA. CDR3 in DNA: TGTGCCAGCAGCCGGGCTAGCGGCCCTCCGAATGAGCAGTACTTC. Translating gives CASSRASGPPNEQYF.

This clonotype came up many times. CDR3 amino acids: CASSWTPSGTDTQYF. CDR3 coding DNA: TGCGCCAGCAGCTGGACCCCGTCGGGAACAGATACGCAGTATTTT. V usage is TRBV5-1 and J usage is TRBJ2-3, with TRBD2 as a possible D gene (5 bases). The germline V and J ends were trimmed by 3 bases and 3 bases, with 14 bases remaining between them. This CDR3 has 15 residues. The germline gives CDR1 SGHRS, CDR2 YFSETQ.